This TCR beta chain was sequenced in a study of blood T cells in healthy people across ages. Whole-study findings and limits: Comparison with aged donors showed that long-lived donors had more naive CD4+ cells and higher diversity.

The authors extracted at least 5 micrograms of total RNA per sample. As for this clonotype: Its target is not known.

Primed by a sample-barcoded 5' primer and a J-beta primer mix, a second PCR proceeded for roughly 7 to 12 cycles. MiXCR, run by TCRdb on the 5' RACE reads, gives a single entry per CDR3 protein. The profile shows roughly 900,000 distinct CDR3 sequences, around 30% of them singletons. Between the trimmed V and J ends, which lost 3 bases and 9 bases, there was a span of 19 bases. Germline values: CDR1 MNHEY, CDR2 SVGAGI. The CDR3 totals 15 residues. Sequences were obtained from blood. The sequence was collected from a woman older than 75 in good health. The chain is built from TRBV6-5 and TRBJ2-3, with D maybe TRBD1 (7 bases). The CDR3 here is CASSYGGGAGRTQYF. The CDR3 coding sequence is TGTGCCAGCAGTTATGGAGGGGGCGCCGGTCGGACGCAGTATTTT.